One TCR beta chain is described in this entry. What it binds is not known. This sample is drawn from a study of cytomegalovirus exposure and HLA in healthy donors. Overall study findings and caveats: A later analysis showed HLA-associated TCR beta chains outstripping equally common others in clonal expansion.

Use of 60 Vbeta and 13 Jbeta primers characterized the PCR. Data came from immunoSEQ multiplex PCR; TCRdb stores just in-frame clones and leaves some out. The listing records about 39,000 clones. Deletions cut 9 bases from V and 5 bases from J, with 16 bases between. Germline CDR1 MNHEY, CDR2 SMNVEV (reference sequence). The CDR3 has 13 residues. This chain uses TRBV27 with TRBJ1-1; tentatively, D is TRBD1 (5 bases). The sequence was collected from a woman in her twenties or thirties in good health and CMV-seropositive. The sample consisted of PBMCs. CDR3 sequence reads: CARSPAPGTEAFF. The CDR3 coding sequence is TGTGCCAGAAGTCCCGCCCCAGGGACTGAAGCTTTCTTT.